This T cell receptor (beta chain) originates from a study of T cell repertoires in cytomegalovirus infection. Overall study context: Newly reported HLA-C-restricted and thoroughly characterized HLA-B-restricted CMV epitopes were employed. Indicated by public TCR beta signatures were CMV infection and matching HLA type. Points from the study as a whole: Ex vivo, HLA-C-restricted CMV-specific TCR beta clonotypes prevailed over the rest of the response.

CDR3 length: 14 residues. Trimming stripped 5 bases from V and 2 bases from J, with 13 bases between. TCRdb redid the calling of the reads with MiXCR, one entry per CDR3 protein. The table includes over 250,000 distinct CDR3 sequences, less than 25% detected once. In regard to this clonotype: Its antigen remains unidentified.

This chain joins TRBV12-3 or TRBV12-4 and TRBJ2-7; no firm D call. This sequence originates from a human donor in good health (CMV status not recorded). Some clones in this sample may be carry-over from other donors' samples. Sequencing was performed on cultured PBMCs, taken from culture after CMV antigen stimulation. CDR3 DNA: TGTGCCAGCAGTCTTACAGACGGGCCCTACGAGCAGTACTTC. Translating gives CASSLTDGPYEQYF.